This is a list of T cell receptor beta chains from one sample in a study of T-cell memory formation after mild COVID-19. TCRdb redid the calling of the 5' RACE reads with MiXCR, one entry per CDR3 protein. Of 200,000 or so distinct CDR3 sequences in the sample, around 20% are singletons; the top ten hold roughly 2.4%. The sample comprised PBMCs or a T cell subset sorted from them (not recorded which). The receptors derive from an adult woman who had mild COVID-19 (a few samples of this study predate the infection). Cell type and time point are not known. The CDR3 runs from the conserved cysteine through the conserved F or W. D genes are given only for firm matches. Not every row has a clone size; where given, it reads once, few, many or a size class.

V gene,J gene,clone size,D gene,CDR3 protein,CDR3 DNA
TRBV7-8,TRBJ2-5,few,TRBD2,CASSLAWGTSGAIQETQYF,TGTGCCAGCAGCTTAGCGTGGGGGACTAGCGGGGCTATCCAAGAGACCCAGTACTTC
TRBV10-3,TRBJ2-1,many,NA,CAISESMGYEQFF,TGTGCCATCAGTGAGTCGATGGGGTATGAGCAGTTCTTC
TRBV6-5,TRBJ1-4,NA,TRBD1,CASSYRGPNEKLFF,TGTGCCAGCAGCTACAGGGGGCCTAATGAAAAACTGTTTTTT
TRBV11-2,TRBJ1-3,few,NA,CASSNPTVSGNTIYF,TGTGCCAGCAGCAATCCGACAGTCTCTGGAAACACCATATATTTT
TRBV6-1,TRBJ2-1,few,TRBD1,CASTRDRGNNEQFF,TGTGCCAGCACCCGGGACAGGGGGAACAATGAGCAGTTCTTC
TRBV24-1,TRBJ1-5,NA,NA,CATSETGRNQPQHF,TGTGCCACCAGTGAGACAGGACGCAATCAGCCCCAGCATTTT
TRBV12-3/TRBV12-4,TRBJ1-3,NA,NA,CASSRNTIYF,TGTGCCAGCAGTCGAAACACCATATATTTT
TRBV5-5,TRBJ1-2,NA,TRBD1,CASREGPGTASVYGYTF,TGTGCCAGCAGAGAAGGACCCGGGACAGCCTCTGTCTATGGCTACACCTTC
TRBV6-6,TRBJ2-2,few,TRBD1,CASSSQGTNTGELFF,TGTGCCAGCAGCTCACAGGGGACAAACACCGGGGAGCTGTTTTTT
TRBV24-1,TRBJ2-4,few,TRBD1,CATSNTGVQNIQYF,TGTGCCACCAGTAACACAGGGGTTCAAAACATTCAGTACTTC
TRBV20-1,TRBJ1-2,many,NA,CSPTLGQGVNGYTF,TGCAGTCCGACCCTGGGGCAGGGAGTCAATGGCTACACCTTC
TRBV14,TRBJ2-5,few,NA,CASSQGWTGETQYF,TGTGCCAGCAGCCAAGGGTGGACCGGGGAGACCCAGTACTTC
TRBV12-3/TRBV12-4,TRBJ2-4,many,NA,CASSFSDKNIQYF,TGTGCCAGCAGTTTTTCGGACAAAAACATTCAGTACTTC
TRBV12-3/TRBV12-4,TRBJ1-2,few,TRBD1,CASRRSTGGGIYGYTF,TGTGCCAGCAGGCGGTCTACAGGGGGCGGAATCTATGGCTACACCTTC
TRBV6-5,TRBJ2-7,NA,TRBD2,CASSYSGLAGGEQYF,TGTGCCAGCAGTTACTCGGGACTAGCGGGAGGCGAGCAGTACTTC
TRBV20-1,TRBJ2-5,NA,NA,CSARRGSETQYF,TGCAGTGCTAGAAGGGGCTCAGAGACCCAGTACTTC
TRBV4-1,TRBJ1-2,few,TRBD1,CASSQGTGGYYGYTF,TGCGCCAGCAGCCAAGGGACAGGGGGCTATTATGGCTACACCTTC
TRBV6-6,TRBJ2-5,NA,TRBD1,CASSYPPTGIQETQYF,TGTGCCAGCAGTTACCCACCGACAGGGATTCAAGAGACCCAGTACTTC
TRBV6-6,TRBJ2-7,NA,TRBD2,CASSSQTSGTYEQYF,TGTGCCAGCAGTTCCCAGACTAGCGGTACCTACGAGCAGTACTTC
TRBV5-1,TRBJ2-3,NA,TRBD2,CASSSSGTSTDTQYF,TGCGCCAGCAGCTCTAGCGGGACTAGCACAGATACGCAGTATTTT
TRBV4-1,TRBJ1-2,NA,NA,CASSQGGGSYGYTF,TGCGCCAGCAGCCAAGGGGGCGGGAGCTATGGCTACACCTTC
TRBV20-1,TRBJ2-1,NA,TRBD2,CSARTSGRFTEQFF,TGCAGTGCTAGGACTAGCGGGAGGTTCACTGAGCAGTTCTTC
TRBV7-9,TRBJ2-3,few,NA,CASSLARSTDTQYF,TGTGCCAGCAGCTTAGCGCGGAGCACAGATACGCAGTATTTT
TRBV5-1,TRBJ2-7,NA,TRBD1,CASATGGRLYEQYF,TGCGCCAGCGCCACAGGGGGCAGACTCTACGAGCAGTACTTC
TRBV7-9,TRBJ2-7,NA,NA,CASSLGRGAYYEQYF,TGTGCCAGCAGCTTAGGCAGGGGCGCATACTACGAGCAGTACTTC
TRBV3-1,TRBJ2-3,NA,TRBD1,CASSQDLIGQGASDTQYF,TGTGCCAGCAGCCAAGATTTGATAGGACAGGGGGCTTCAGATACGCAGTATTTT
TRBV11-2,TRBJ1-3,NA,NA,CASSSGAFSGNTIYF,TGTGCCAGCAGCTCAGGAGCCTTCTCTGGAAACACCATATATTTT
TRBV20-1,TRBJ2-2,NA,TRBD2,CSARPGGLNTGELFF,TGCAGTGCTAGACCCGGGGGGTTGAACACCGGGGAGCTGTTTTTT
TRBV10-3,TRBJ2-7,many,TRBD1,CAIRGTGIPYEQYF,TGTGCCATACGGGGGACAGGGATTCCCTACGAGCAGTACTTC
TRBV7-2,TRBJ2-7,few,NA,CASSPDGYYEQYF,TGTGCCAGCAGCCCGGACGGCTACTACGAGCAGTACTTC
TRBV5-1,TRBJ1-1,NA,TRBD1,CASSWTGMAMNTEAFF,TGCGCCAGCAGTTGGACAGGGATGGCCATGAACACTGAAGCTTTCTTT